This TCR beta chain was sequenced in a study of CD8 T cells in Susac syndrome. The sequenced target, TCR beta, came from blood CD8+ and CD4+ T cells. The CD8+ and CD4+ T cells were isolated magnetically using a negative isolation approach, whereas the TEMRA cells were enriched by FACS. Trimming took 2 bases from V and 5 from J; bases not matched to a gene: 3. Germline lookup yields CDR1 GTSNPN and CDR2 SVGIG (reference sequence). This CDR3 contains 13 residues. When the RNA was reverse transcribed, random hexamers were used with an input of about 0.5 to 1 ug. Coverage of TCR beta CDR3 amplification by immunoSEQ multiplex PCR extended to 54 Vbeta and 13 Jbeta. TCRdb passed the immunoSEQ multiplex PCR reads through MiXCR, listing each CDR3 protein once. The sample holds about 440,000 distinct CDR3 sequences, around 83% seen once.

J is TRBJ1-1 and V is TRBV30; 9 positions match TRBD1. Source material: CD8+ T cells from PBMCs. This sequence originates from a human donor with multiple sclerosis. In DNA form, the CDR3 reads TGTGCCTGGAGTCCAGGGACAGGGACTGAAGCTTTCTTT. It codes for CAWSPGTGTEAFF.